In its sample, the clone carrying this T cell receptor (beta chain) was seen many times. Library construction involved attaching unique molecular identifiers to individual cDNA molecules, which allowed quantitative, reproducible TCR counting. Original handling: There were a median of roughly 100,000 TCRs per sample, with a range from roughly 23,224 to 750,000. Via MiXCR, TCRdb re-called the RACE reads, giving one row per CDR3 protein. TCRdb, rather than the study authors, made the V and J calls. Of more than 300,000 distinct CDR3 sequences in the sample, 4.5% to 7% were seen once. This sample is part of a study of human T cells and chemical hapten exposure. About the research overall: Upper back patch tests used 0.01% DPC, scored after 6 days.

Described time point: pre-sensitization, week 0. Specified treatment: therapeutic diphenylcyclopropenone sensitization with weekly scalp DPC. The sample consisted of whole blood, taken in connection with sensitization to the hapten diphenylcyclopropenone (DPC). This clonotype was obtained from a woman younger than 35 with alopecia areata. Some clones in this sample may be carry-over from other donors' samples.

The CDR3 is CASSFRTGGEETQYF. CDR3 DNA sequence: TGTGCCAGCAGCTTTCGGACAGGGGGCGAGGAGACCCAGTACTTC. The genes are TRBV7-2 and TRBJ2-5; 11 bases are shared with TRBD1. Germline V lookup: CDR1 SGHTA, CDR2 FQGNSA. Trimming took 3 bases from V and 5 from J; bases not matched to a gene: 5. The CDR3 extends over 15 amino acids.